This TCR beta chain was documented in a study of graft-versus-host responses after intestinal transplantation. The data were produced by immunoSEQ multiplex PCR, yet TCRdb's version contains in-frame clones alone and is incomplete. The sample lists under 50,000 clones, 90% to 95% occurring once. The receptor comes from a human patient who received an intestinal transplant, so some T cells may come from the graft donor. Sample: PBMCs, taken 700 to 850 days after intestinal transplantation.

For the CDR3, the DNA is TGTGCCAGCAGGGTGGAAGGGACAGGGGGATACGAGCAGTACTTC. This translates into CASRVEGTGGYEQYF. This sequence joins TRBV28 and TRBJ2-7; 11 positions match TRBD1. CDR1 is MDHEN and CDR2 is SYDVKM in the germline V gene. The CDR3 runs 15 residues. V shed 6 bases and J 4 bases; nucleotides not matched to a gene: 8. Full variable domain (outside the CDR3, taken from reference TRBV28 and TRBJ2-7): DVKVTQSSRYLVKRTGEKVFLECVQDMDHENMFWYRQDPGLGLRLIYFSYDVKMKEKGDIPEGYSVSREKKERFSLILESASTNQTSMYLCASRVEGTGGYEQYFGPGTRLTVT.